The entry below describes one TCR beta chain. In the PCR, 60 Vbeta and 13 Jbeta primers were used. Some clones are missing from TCRdb's copy, which holds only in-frame ones; the method was immunoSEQ multiplex PCR. This sample carries about 150,000 clones, about 88% of them seen once, and the ten largest clones take roughly 2.3%. The data were taken from a study of cytomegalovirus exposure and HLA in healthy donors. With 6 bases removed from V and 0 bases from J, the gap between germline ends came to 10 bases. Germline values: CDR1 MNHEY, CDR2 SMNVEV (reference sequence). This CDR3 is 14 amino acids long.

The V and J genes are TRBV27 and TRBJ2-3, with D possibly TRBD2 on 5 matching bases. This sequence originates from a woman aged 18 to 35 in good health and CMV-seronegative. The specimen was PBMCs. In DNA, the CDR3 is TGTGCCAGCAGAGACTACCCAAGCACAGATACGCAGTATTTT. It yields the protein CASRDYPSTDTQYF.